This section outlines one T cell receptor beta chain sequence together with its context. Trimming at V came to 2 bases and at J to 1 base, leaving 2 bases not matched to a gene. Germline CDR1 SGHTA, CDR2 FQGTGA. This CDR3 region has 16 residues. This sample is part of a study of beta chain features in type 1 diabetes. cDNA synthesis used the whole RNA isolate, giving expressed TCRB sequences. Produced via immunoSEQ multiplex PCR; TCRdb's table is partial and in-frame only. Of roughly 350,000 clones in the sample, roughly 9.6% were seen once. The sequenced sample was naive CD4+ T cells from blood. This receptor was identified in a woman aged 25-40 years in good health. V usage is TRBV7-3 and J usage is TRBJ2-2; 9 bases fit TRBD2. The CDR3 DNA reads TGTGCCAGCAGCTTAGCTAGCGGGATGAACACCGGGGAGCTGTTTTTT. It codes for CASSLASGMNTGELFF.